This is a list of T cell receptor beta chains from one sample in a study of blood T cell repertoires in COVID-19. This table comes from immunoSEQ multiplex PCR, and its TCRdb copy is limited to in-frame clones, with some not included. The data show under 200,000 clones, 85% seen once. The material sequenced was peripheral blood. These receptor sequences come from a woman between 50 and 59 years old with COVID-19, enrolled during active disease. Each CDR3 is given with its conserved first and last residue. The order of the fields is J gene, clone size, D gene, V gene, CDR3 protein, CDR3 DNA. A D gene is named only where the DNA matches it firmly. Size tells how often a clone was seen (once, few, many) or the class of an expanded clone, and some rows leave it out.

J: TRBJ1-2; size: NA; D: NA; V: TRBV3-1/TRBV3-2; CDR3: CASSQIGDYYGYTF; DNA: TGTGCCAGCAGCCAAATCGGGGACTACTATGGCTACACCTTC
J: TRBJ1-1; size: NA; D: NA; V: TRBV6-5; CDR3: CASSYSGSPNTEAFF; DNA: TGTGCCAGCAGTTACTCGGGCAGTCCGAACACTGAAGCTTTCTTT
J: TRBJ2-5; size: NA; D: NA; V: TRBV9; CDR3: CASSVAPGDQETQYF; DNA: TGTGCCAGCAGCGTAGCCCCAGGGGACCAAGAGACCCAGTACTTC
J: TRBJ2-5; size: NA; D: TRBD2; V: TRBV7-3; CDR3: CASSRAGAGETQYF; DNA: TGTGCCAGCAGCCGAGCGGGGGCCGGGGAGACCCAGTACTTC
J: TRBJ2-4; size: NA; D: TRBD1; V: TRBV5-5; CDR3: CASSTGTGHGNIQYF; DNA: TGTGCCAGCAGCACCGGGACAGGGCATGGAAACATTCAGTACTTC
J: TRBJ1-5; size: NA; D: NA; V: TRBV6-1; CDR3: CASSEGGPPQPQHF; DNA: TGTGCCAGCAGTGAAGGAGGCCCCCCGCAGCCCCAGCATTTT
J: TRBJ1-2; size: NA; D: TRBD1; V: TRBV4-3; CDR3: CASSQRQGANYGYTF; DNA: TGCGCCAGCAGCCAACGACAGGGGGCTAACTATGGCTACACCTTC
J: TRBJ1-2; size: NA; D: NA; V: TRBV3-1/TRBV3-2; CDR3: CASSQRGGGANYGYTF; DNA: TGTGCCAGCAGCCAGAGGGGAGGGGGAGCTAACTATGGCTACACCTTC
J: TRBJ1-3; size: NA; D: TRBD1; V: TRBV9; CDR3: CASSPRPGTGYGSGNTIYF; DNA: TGTGCCAGCAGCCCCCGTCCCGGGACAGGTTACGGCTCTGGAAACACCATATATTTT
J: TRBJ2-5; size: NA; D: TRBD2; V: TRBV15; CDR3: CATSSRERGGIFETQYF; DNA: TGTGCCACCAGCAGTAGGGAGCGGGGGGGCATATTTGAGACCCAGTACTTC
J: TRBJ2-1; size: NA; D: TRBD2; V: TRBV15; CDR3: CATSRGFSGTPSYNEQFF; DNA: TGTGCCACCAGCAGAGGCTTTAGCGGGACCCCCTCCTACAATGAGCAGTTCTTC
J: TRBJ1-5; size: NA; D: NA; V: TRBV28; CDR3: CASSMGRSNQPQHF; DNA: TGTGCCAGCAGTATGGGGAGAAGCAATCAGCCCCAGCATTTT
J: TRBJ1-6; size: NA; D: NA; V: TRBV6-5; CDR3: CASSTVPESSPLHF; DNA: TGTGCCAGCAGCACGGTACCCGAAAGTTCACCCCTCCACTTT
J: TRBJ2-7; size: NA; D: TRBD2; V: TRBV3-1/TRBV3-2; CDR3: CASSLQRGREQYF; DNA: TGTGCCAGCAGCCTCCAGCGGGGGCGCGAGCAGTACTTC
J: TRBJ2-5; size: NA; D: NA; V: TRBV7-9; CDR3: CASSPRGAGRHGETQYF; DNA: TGTGCCAGCAGCCCCCGCGGGGCAGGGAGGCATGGAGAGACCCAGTACTTC
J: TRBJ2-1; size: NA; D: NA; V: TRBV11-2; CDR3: CASSLERWGGTYNEQFF; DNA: TGTGCCAGCAGCTTAGAGAGGTGGGGGGGCACCTACAATGAGCAGTTCTTC
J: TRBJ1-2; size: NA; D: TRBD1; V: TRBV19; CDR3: CASSAAGTGAFGYTF; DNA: TGTGCCAGTAGCGCAGCCGGGACAGGCGCCTTTGGCTACACCTTC
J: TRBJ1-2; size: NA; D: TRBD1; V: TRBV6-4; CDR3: CASNEPDRGPDYGYTF; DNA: TGTGCCAGCAACGAACCAGACAGGGGGCCAGACTATGGCTACACCTTC
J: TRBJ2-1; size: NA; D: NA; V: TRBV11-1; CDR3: CASSFQAARWEQFF; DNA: TGTGCCAGCAGCTTTCAAGCGGCGAGGTGGGAGCAGTTCTTC
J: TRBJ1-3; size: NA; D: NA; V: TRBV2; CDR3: CASTGLEVTGNTIYF; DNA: TGTGCCAGCACCGGGTTGGAGGTCACTGGAAACACCATATATTTT
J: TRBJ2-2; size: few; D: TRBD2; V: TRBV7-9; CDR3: CASTLTPAGPGELFF; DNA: TGTGCCAGCACCCTAACTCCAGCGGGGCCCGGGGAGCTGTTTTTT
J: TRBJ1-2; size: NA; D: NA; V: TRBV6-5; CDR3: CASSLTAYGYTF; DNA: TGTGCCAGCAGCTTGACAGCTTATGGCTACACCTTC
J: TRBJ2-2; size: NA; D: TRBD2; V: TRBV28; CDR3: CASMWRGITGELFF; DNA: TGTGCCAGCATGTGGCGGGGGATCACCGGGGAGCTGTTTTTT
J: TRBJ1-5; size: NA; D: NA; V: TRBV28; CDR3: CASSLEGYQPQHF; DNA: TGTGCCAGCAGTTTAGAGGGTTACCAGCCCCAGCATTTT
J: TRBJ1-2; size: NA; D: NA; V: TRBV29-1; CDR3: CSVEDSVYTF; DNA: TGCAGCGTTGAAGATTCTGTCTACACCTTC
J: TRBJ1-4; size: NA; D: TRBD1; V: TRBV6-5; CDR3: CATQQGANEKLFF; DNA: TGTGCCACACAACAGGGGGCCAATGAAAAACTGTTTTTT
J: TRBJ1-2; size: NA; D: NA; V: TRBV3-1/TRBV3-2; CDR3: CASSQVDRNGYTF; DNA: TGTGCCAGCAGCCAAGTTGACAGAAATGGCTACACCTTC
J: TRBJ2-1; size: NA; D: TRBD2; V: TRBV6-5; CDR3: CASSYKRGSSYNEQFF; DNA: TGTGCCAGCAGTTACAAGCGGGGGAGCTCCTACAATGAGCAGTTCTTC
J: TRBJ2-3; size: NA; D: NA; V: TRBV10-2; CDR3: CASSEGVTQYF; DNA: TGCGCCAGCAGTGAAGGGGTTACGCAGTATTTT
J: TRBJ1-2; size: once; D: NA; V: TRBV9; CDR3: CASSRRDKIGNYGYTF; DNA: TGTGCCAGCAGTCGAAGGGACAAGATAGGTAACTATGGCTACACCTTC
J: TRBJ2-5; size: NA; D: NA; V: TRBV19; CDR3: CASSPSDAGQETQYF; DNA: TGTGCCAGTAGTCCGTCGGATGCGGGGCAAGAGACCCAGTACTTC
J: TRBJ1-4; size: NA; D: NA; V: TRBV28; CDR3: CASTTQGGTNEKLFF; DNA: TGTGCCAGCACCACACAGGGTGGAACTAATGAAAAACTGTTTTTT
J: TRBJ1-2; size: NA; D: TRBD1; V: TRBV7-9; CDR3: CASSKGARNYGYTF; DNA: TGTGCCAGCAGCAAGGGGGCCCGTAACTATGGCTACACCTTC
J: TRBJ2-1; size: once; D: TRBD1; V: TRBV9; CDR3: CASSTDRGDTLNEQFF; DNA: TGTGCCAGCAGCACGGACAGGGGGGATACACTGAATGAGCAGTTCTTC
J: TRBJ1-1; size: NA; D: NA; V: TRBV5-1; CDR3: CASSLGGGGGTEAFF; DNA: TGCGCCAGCAGCCTAGGAGGGGGAGGGGGCACTGAAGCTTTCTTT
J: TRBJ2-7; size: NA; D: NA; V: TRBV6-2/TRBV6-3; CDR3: CASSRQQTTYEQYF; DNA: TGTGCCAGCAGCCGTCAACAGACCACCTACGAGCAGTACTTC
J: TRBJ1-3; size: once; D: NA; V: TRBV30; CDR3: CAWTSGNTIYF; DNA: TGTGCCTGGACTTCTGGAAACACCATATATTTT
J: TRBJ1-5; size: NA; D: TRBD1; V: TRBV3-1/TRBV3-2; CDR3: CASSQGTGTGFAGSNQPQHF; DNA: TGTGCCAGCAGCCAAGGAACCGGGACAGGGTTTGCGGGGAGCAATCAGCCCCAGCATTTT
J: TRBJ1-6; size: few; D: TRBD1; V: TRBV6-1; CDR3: CASSENRGSYNSPLHF; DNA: TGTGCCAGCAGTGAGAACAGGGGCTCCTATAATTCACCCCTCCACTTT
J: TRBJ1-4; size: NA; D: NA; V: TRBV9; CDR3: CASSVADRPGKLFF; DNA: TGTGCCAGCAGCGTAGCTGACCGACCGGGAAAACTGTTTTTT
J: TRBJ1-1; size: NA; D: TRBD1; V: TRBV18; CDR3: CASSPRDRVTEAFF; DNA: TGTGCCAGCTCACCGCGGGACAGGGTCACTGAAGCTTTCTTT
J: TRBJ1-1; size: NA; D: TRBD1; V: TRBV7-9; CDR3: CASSFPDRGRVAFF; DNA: TGTGCCAGCAGCTTTCCCGACAGGGGGCGAGTAGCTTTCTTT
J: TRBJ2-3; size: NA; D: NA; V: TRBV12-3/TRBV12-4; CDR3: CASSQGGDTQYF; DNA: TGTGCCAGCAGCCAAGGCGGGGATACGCAGTATTTT
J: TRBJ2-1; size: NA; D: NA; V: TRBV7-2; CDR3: CASSLGDLLGNEQFF; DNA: TGTGCCAGCAGCTTAGGGGATTTACTAGGCAATGAGCAGTTCTTC
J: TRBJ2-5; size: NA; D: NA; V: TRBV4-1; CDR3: CASSQGPSSLETQYF; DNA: TGCGCCAGCAGCCAAGGCCCTAGCTCGTTAGAGACCCAGTACTTC
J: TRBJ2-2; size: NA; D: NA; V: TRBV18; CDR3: CASSLENTGELFF; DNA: TGTGCCAGCTCCCTAGAGAACACCGGGGAGCTGTTTTTT
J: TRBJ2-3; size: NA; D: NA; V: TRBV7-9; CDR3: CASSPIPSGRTDTQYF; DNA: TGTGCCAGCAGTCCGATCCCCAGCGGTCGCACAGATACGCAGTATTTT
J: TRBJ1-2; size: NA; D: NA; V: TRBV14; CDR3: CASSQGRNYGYTF; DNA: TGTGCCAGCAGCCAAGGCAGGAACTATGGCTACACCTTC
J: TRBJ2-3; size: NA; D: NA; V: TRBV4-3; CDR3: CASSQDPSWADTQYF; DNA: TGCGCCAGCAGCCAAGATCCTAGCTGGGCAGATACGCAGTATTTT
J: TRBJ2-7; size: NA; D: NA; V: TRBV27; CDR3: CASSSRIGEDYEQYF; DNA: TGTGCCAGCAGTTCCCGGATAGGGGAAGACTACGAGCAGTACTTC
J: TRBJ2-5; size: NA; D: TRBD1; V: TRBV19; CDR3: CASSVRTGSETQYF; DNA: TGTGCCAGTAGTGTTAGGACAGGGTCAGAGACCCAGTACTTC
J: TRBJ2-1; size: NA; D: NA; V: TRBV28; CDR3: CASRPLGRNYNEQFF; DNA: TGTGCCAGCAGGCCCCTGGGGCGGAATTACAATGAGCAGTTCTTC
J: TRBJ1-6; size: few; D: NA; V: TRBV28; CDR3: CASSTPTGQNSPLHF; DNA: TGTGCCAGCAGTACCCCGACAGGCCAGAATTCACCCCTCCACTTT
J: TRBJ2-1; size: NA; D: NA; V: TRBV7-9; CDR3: CASRAGTAPYNEQFF; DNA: TGTGCCAGCAGGGCGGGAACAGCACCATACAATGAGCAGTTCTTC
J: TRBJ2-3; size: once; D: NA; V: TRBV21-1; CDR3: CASARGGTTGADTQYF; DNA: TGTGCCAGCGCCCGAGGGGGGACTACAGGAGCAGATACGCAGTATTTT